This TCR beta chain appears in the sequencing data of a study of regulatory T cells in long-lasting Graves disease. Study-level points and caveats: There was favoring of TRBV28, TRBJ1-2 and TRBJ2-5 in persistent disease.

With iRepertoire HTBI primers and Arm-PCR of CDR3 regions, TCR beta libraries were built. TCRdb redid the calling of the multiplex PCR reads with MiXCR, one entry per CDR3 protein. The repertoire holds about 240,000 distinct CDR3 sequences, with around 20% as singletons. The length of the CDR3 is 15 residues. Germline V gives CDR1 SGHAT, CDR2 FQNNGV. The time point: newly diagnosed GD, antithyroid drugs for less than 3 months. The TCR library used RNA extracted from PBMCs. In its sample, this clonotype was seen a few times. Its target is unknown. A far larger clone is one nucleotide away, so this likely arose from a read error.

This TCR was recovered from a female donor with Graves disease. The sample was peripheral blood mononuclear cells (PBMCs), taken at new diagnosis, from a patient treated with antithyroid drugs. This chain links TRBV11-2 with TRBJ1-1; TRBD1 matches 12 bases. Here the CDR3 DNA reads TGTGCCAGCAGCCCAGGGGACAGGGGGCTCCGTGAAGCTCTCTTT. This encodes CASSPGDRGLREALF.